The 5 T cell receptor beta chains presented below share a single source sample, sequenced in a study of PD-1 blockade in classical Hodgkin lymphoma. The data were produced by immunoSEQ multiplex PCR, yet TCRdb's version contains in-frame clones alone and is incomplete. This table has about 35,000 clones, 90% appearing once. Following autologous stem cell transplantation, relapse occurred in every patient, and exposure to brentuximab vedotin varied. CD4+ T cells were purified from thawed PBMCs by negative selection. Specimen: CD4+ T cells from blood, collected at baseline. Every receptor here comes from a human donor with classical Hodgkin lymphoma.

The chain carries TRBV6-4 and TRBJ2-3; D may be TRBD1 (6 bases). Trimming removed 4 bases from V and 8 bases from J, with 13 bases in between. This CDR3 spans 13 amino acids. CDR1 and CDR2 from the germline V gene are MRHNA and SNTAGT. The CDR3 here is CASSASQGGTQYF. The CDR3 bases are TGTGCCAGCAGTGCCAGCCAAGGGGGTACGCAGTATTTT.

The genes are TRBV5-1 and TRBJ2-1; 9 nucleotides align to TRBD2. CDR1 and CDR2 (germline): SGHRS, YFSETQ. CDR3 length: 20 amino acids. V lost 0 bases, J lost 7 bases, and 20 bases stayed unmatched. The CDR3, as DNA: TGCGCCAGCAGCTTGGGGGTCGCGGGAGGGCCCTCATACATTTATAATGAGCAGTTCTTC. Translation: CASSLGVAGGPSYIYNEQFF.

The rearrangement uses TRBV6-6 and TRBJ2-2, with 7 bases that match TRBD1. Unmatched junction bases numbered 9, after V lost 2 bases and J lost 6 bases. The germline gives CDR1 MNHNY, CDR2 SVGAGI (reference sequence). There are 16 residues in the CDR3. This chain's CDR3 is CASSYRRTGLAGELFF. CDR3 nucleotides: TGTGCCAGCAGTTACAGGAGGACAGGTCTGGCCGGGGAGCTGTTTTTT.

J is TRBJ2-1 and V is TRBV10-3; TRBD1 matches at 9 bases. The V segment lost 3 bases and the J segment 7 bases; nucleotides outside the gene matches: 4. The length of the CDR3 is 14 residues. CDR1 and CDR2 from the germline V gene are ENHRY and SYGVKD. CDR3 sequence (DNA): TGTGCCATCAGTGACACAGGACAGGGGAATGAGCAGTTCTTC. This sequence encodes CAISDTGQGNEQFF.

This clone appeared a single time. As DNA, the CDR3 is TGTGCCAGCAGCTTGATGGTGGGAGGGAACACAGATACGCAGTATTTT. The encoded protein is CASSLMVGGNTDTQYF. V usage is TRBV5-4 and J usage is TRBJ2-3; TRBD2 matches at 7 bases. Germline assignment: CDR1 SGHNT and CDR2 YYREEE (reference sequence). With 1 base clipped from V and 2 bases from J, the junction kept 7 bases outside the gene matches. The CDR3 has 16 residues.